The sequence of this T cell receptor (beta chain) was determined in a study of tumor and adjacent non-tumor tissue in lung cancer. Across the study: Histology: around 13 adenocarcinoma, a couple of squamous cell carcinoma, 1 small cell lung cancer. Some 4.2 million productive TCRbeta reads were obtained per sample on average. Findings of the study overall: Tumor repertoires had a smaller top 100 clone share than normal lung. TCR diversity was significantly greater in tumor than normal lung tissue.

No cell sorting was done before RNA was extracted from the tissue. V dropped 4 bases and J dropped 4 bases, with 8 bases sitting between them. Germline loops: CDR1 DFQATT, CDR2 SNEGSKA (reference sequence). The CDR3 has 12 residues. In the case of this clonotype: Its antigen is as yet unknown.

The library came from three nested PCR rounds adapted from ARM-PCR protocols. Each CDR3 protein gets one entry after TCRdb re-called the multiplex PCR reads with MiXCR. The table records approximately 130,000 distinct CDR3 sequences, approximately 71% of them present only once. The origin of this receptor is a man aged 25-45 years with non-small cell lung cancer. The chain recombines TRBV20-1 with TRBJ1-5; D perhaps matches TRBD1 (5 bases). The sequenced sample consisted of lung tumor tissue. CDR3 nucleotides: TGCAGTGCTACGGACATTAATCAGCCCCAGCATTTT. Amino acid sequence: CSATDINQPQHF.